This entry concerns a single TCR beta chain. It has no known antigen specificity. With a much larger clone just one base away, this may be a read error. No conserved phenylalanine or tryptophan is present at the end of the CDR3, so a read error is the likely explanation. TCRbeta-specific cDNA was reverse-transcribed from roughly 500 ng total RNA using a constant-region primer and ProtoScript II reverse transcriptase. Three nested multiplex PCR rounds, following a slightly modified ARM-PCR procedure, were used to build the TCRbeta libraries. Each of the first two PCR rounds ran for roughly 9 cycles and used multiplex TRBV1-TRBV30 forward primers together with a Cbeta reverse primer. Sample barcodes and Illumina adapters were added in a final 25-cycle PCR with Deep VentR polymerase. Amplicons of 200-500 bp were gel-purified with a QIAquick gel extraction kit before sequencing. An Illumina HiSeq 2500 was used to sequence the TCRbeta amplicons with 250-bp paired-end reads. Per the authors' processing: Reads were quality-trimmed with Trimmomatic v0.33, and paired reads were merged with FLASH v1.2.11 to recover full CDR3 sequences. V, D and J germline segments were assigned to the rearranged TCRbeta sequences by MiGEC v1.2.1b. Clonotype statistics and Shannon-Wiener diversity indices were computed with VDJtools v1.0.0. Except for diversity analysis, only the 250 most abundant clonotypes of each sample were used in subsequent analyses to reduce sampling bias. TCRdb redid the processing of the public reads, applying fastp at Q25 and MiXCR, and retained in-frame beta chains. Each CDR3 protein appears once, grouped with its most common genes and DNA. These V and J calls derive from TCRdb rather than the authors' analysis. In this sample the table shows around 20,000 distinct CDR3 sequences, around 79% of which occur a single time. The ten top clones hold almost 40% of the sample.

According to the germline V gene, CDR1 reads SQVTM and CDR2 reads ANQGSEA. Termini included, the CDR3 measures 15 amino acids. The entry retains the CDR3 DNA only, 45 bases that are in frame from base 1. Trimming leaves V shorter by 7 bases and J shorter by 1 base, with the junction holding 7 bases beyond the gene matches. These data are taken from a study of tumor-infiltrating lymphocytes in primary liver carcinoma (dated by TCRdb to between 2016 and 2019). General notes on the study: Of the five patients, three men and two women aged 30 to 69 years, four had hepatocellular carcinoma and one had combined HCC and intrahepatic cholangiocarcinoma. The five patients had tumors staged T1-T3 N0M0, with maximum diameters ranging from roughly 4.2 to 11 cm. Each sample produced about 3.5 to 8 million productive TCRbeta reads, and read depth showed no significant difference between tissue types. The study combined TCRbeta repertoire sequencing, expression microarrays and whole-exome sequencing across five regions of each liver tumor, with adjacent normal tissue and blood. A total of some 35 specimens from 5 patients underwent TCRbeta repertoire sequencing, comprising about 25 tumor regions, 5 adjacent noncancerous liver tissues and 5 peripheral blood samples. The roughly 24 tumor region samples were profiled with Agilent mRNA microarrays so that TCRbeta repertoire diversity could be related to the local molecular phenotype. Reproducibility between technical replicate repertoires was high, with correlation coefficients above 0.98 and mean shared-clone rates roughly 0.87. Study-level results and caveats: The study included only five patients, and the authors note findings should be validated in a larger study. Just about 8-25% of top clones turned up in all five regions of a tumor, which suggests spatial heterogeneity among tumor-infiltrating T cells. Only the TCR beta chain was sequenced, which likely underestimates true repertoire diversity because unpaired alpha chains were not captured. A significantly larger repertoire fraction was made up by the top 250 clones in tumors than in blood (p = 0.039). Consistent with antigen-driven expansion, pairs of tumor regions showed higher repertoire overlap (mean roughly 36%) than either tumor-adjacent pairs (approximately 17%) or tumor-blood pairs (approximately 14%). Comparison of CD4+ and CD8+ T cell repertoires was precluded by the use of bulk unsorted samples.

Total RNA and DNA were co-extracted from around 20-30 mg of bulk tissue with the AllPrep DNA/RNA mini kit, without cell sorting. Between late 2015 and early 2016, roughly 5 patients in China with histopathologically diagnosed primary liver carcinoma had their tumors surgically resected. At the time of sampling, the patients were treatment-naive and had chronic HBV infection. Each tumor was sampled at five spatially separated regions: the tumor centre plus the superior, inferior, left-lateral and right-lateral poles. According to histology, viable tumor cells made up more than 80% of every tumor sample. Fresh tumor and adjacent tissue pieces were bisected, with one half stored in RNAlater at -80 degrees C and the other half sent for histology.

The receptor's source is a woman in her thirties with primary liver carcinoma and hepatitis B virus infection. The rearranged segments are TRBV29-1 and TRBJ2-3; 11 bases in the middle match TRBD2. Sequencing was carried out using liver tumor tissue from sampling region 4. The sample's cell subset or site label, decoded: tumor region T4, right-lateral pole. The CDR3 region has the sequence CSAAGTSGGTDTQYV. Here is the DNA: TGCAGCGCCGCGGGGACTAGCGGTGGCACAGATACGCAGTATGTT.